This T cell receptor (beta chain) comes out of a study of OX40 agonist ivuxolimab in advanced cancers. Study details: The dose of intravenous ivuxolimab that patients received every 2 weeks ranged from 0.01 to 10 mg/kg.

Broader study findings: Among expanded peripheral T cells, antigen specificity went undetermined.

A note on this clone: Its antigen is as yet unknown.

This table comes from immunoSEQ multiplex PCR, and its TCRdb copy is limited to in-frame clones, with some not included. The sample consists of around 70,000 clones, about 79% of them appearing once. The CDR3 is made up of 16 amino acids. The germline gives CDR1 SGHTS, CDR2 YDEGEE. Losses at the gene ends were 0 bases for V and 3 bases for J; bases not matched to a gene: 2. The chain couples TRBV5-8 to TRBJ2-3, with 12 nucleotides matching TRBD2. The material sequenced was CD4+ or CD8+ T cells sorted from blood, taken in a trial of the OX40 agonist ivuxolimab. This receptor was identified in an adult with an advanced solid tumor such as melanoma, head and neck, liver or kidney cancer. The CDR3 region is CASSLGTSGGTDTQYF. As DNA, the CDR3 is TGTGCCAGCAGCTTGGGTACTAGCGGGGGGACAGATACGCAGTATTTT.